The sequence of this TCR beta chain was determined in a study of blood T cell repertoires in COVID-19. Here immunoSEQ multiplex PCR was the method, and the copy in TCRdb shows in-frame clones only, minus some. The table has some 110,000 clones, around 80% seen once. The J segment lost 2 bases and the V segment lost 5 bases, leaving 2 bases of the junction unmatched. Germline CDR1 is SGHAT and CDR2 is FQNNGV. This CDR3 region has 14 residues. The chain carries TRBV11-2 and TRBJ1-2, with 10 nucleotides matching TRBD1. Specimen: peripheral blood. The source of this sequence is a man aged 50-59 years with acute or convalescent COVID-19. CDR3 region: CASSVGQGNYGYTF. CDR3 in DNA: TGTGCCAGCAGCGTGGGACAGGGGAACTATGGCTACACCTTC.